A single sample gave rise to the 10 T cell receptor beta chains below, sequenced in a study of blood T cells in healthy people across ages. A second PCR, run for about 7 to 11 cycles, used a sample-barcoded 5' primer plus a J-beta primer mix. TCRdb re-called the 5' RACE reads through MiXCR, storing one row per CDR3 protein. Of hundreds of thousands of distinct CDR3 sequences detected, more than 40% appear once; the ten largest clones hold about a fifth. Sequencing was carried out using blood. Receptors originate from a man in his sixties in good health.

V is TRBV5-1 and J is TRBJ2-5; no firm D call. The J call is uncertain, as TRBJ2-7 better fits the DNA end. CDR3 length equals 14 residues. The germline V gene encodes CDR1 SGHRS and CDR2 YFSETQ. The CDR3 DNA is TGCGCCAGCAGCTTGGGCCCACCACCTTACGAGCAGTACTTC. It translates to CASSLGPPPYEQYF.

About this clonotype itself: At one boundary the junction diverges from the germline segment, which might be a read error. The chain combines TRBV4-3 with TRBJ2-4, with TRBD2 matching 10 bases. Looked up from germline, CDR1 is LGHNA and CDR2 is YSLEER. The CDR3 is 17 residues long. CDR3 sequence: CASSQDRGTSDSYEQNF. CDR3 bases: TGCGCCAGCAGCCAAGATCGGGGGACTAGCGATTCCTACGAGCAGAACTTC.

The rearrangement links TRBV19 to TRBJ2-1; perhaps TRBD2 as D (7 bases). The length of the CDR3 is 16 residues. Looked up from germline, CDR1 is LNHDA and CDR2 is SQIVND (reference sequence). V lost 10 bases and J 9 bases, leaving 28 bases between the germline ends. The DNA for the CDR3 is TGTGCCACCAAAAGTAGAGGTGCGGGGGCTCAGGTTGAGCAGTTCTTC. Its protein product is CATKSRGAGAQVEQFF. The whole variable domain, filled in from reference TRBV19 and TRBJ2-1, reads DGGITQSPKYLFRKEGQNVTLSCEQNLNHDAMYWYRQDPGQGLRLIYYSQIVNDFQKGDIAEGYSVSREKKESFPLTVTSAQKNPTAFYLCATKSRGAGAQVEQFFGPGTRLTVL.

The CDR3 sequence is CSVGGREGTDTQYF. CDR3 in DNA: TGCAGCGTTGGGGGCAGGGAGGGAACAGATACGCAGTATTTT. V gene TRBV29-1 combines with J gene TRBJ2-3; the match to TRBD2 covers 7 bases. Germline V gene data show CDR1 as SQVTM and CDR2 as ANQGSEA. The ends lost 4 bases at V and 3 bases at J; junction bases unmatched: 7. The CDR3 sequence is 14 residues long.

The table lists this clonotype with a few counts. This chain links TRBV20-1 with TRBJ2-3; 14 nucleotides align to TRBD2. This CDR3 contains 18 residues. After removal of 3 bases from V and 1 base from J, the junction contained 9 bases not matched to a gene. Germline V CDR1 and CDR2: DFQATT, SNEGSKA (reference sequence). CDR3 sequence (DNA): TGCAGTGCTAGTCTCAGACTAGCGGGGGGGCAGGGCACAGATACGCAGTATTTT. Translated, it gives CSASLRLAGGQGTDTQYF.

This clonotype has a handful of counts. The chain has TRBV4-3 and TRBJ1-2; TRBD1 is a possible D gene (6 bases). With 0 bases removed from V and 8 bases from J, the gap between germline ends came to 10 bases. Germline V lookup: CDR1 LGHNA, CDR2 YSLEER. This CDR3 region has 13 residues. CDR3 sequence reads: CASSQDLTGGYTF. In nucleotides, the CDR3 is TGCGCCAGCAGCCAAGATTTGACAGGCGGCTACACCTTC.

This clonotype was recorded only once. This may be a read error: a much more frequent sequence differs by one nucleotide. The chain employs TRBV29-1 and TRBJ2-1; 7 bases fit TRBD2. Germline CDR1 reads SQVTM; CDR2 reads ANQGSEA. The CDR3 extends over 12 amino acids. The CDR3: CSVSGVVNELFF. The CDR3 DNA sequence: TGCAGCGTCAGCGGGGTGGTAAATGAGCTGTTCTTC.

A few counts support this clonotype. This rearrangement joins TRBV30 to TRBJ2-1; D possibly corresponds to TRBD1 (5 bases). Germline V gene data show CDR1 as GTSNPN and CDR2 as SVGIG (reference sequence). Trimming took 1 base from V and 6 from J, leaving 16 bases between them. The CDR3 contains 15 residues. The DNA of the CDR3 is TGTGCCTGGAGTGGATATAAGGGGTATCGCAATGAGCAGTTCTTC. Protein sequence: CAWSGYKGYRNEQFF.

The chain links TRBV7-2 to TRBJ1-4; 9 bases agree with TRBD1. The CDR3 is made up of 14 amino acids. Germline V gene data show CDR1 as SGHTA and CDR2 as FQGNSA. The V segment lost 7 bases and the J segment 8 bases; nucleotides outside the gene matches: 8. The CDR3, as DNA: TGTGCCAGCATCTTGGACAGGGGAGAAGAAAAACTGTTTTTT. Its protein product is CASILDRGEEKLFF.

The CDR3 loop is CASTSDSNQPQHF. In nucleotides, the CDR3 is TGTGCCAGCACCTCAGATAGCAATCAGCCCCAGCATTTT. The genes are TRBV7-8 and TRBJ1-5; D is unresolved. Germline V gene data show CDR1 as SGHVS and CDR2 as FQNEAQ. Trimming stripped 7 bases from V and 0 bases from J, with 7 bases between. This CDR3 is 13 amino acids long.